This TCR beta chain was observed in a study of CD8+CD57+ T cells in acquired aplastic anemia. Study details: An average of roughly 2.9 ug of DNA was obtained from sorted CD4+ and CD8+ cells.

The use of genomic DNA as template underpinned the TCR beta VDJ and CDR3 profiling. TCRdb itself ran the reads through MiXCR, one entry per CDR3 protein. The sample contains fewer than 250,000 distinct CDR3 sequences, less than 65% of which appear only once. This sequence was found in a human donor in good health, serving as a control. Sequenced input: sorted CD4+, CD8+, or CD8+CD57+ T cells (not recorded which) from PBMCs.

DNA of the CDR3: TGTGCCAGCAGCCAGACCGGACCCCTCCACTTT. Amino acid sequence: CASSQTGPLHF. This chain uses TRBV14 with TRBJ1-6; D is uncertain. Per the germline V gene, CDR1 is SGHDN and CDR2 is FVKESK. The V gene lost 3 bases and the J gene lost 12 bases, with 6 bases spanning the gap. There are 11 residues in the CDR3.